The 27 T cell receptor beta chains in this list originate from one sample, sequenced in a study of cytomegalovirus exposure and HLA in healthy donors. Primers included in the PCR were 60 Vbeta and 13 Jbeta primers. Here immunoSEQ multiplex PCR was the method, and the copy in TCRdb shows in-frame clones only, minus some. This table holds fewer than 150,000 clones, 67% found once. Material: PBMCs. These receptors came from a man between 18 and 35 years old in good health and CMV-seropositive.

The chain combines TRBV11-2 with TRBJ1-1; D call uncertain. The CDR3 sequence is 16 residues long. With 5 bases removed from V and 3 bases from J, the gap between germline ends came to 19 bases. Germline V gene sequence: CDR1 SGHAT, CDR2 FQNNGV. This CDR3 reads CASSPIVGGRDTEAFF. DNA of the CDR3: TGTGCCAGCAGCCCGATCGTTGGAGGAAGAGACACTGAAGCTTTCTTT.

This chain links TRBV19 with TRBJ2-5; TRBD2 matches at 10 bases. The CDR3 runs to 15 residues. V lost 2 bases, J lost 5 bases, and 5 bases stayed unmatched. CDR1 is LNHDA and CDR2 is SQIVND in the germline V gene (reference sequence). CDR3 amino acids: CASSITLAGIETQYF. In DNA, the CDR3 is TGTGCCAGTAGTATAACACTAGCGGGGATCGAGACCCAGTACTTC.

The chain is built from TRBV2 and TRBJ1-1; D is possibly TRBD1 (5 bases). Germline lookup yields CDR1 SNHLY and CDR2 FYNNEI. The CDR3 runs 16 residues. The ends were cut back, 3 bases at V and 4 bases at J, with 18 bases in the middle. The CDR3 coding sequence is TGTGCCAGCAGTGACGGGGGATGGGGGAGTCCCACTGAAGCTTTCTTT. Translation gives CASSDGGWGSPTEAFF.

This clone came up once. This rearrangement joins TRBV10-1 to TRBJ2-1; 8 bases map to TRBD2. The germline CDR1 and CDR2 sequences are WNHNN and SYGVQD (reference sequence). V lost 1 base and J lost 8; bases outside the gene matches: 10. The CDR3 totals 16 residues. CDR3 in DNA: TGCGCCAGCAGTGAGTTGGACGGGGGGGCCCGGGATGAGCAGTTCTTC. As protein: CASSELDGGARDEQFF.

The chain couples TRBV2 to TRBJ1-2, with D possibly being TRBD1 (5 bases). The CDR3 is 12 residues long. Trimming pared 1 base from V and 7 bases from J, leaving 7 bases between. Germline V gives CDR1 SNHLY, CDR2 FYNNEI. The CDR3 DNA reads TGTGCCAGCAGTGAAGAGGGGTTTGGCTACACCTTC. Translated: CASSEEGFGYTF.

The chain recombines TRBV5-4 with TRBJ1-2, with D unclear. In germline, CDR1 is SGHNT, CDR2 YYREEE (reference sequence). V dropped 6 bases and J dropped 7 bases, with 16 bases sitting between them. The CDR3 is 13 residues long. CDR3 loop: CASTTEGIGGYTF. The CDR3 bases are TGTGCCAGCACTACCGAGGGAATAGGTGGCTACACCTTC.

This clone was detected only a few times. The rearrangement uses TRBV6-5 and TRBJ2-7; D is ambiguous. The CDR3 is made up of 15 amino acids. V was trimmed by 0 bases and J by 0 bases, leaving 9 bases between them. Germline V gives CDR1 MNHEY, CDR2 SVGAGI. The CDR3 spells CASSYSGGSSYEQYF. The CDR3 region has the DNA TGTGCCAGCAGTTACTCTGGCGGATCCTCCTACGAGCAGTACTTC.

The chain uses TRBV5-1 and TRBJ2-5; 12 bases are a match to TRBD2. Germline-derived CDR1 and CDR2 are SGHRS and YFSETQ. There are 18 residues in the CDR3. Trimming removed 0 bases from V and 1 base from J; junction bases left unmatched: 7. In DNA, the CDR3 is TGCGCCAGCAGCTTGGAACTAGCGGGGGGATTTTTCCAAGAGACCCAGTACTTC. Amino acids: CASSLELAGGFFQETQYF.

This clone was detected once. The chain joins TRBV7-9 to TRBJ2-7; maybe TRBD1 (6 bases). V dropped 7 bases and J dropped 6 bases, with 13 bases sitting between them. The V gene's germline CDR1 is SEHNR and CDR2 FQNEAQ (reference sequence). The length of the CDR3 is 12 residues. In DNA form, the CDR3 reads TGTGCCAGCACACGGACAGAGCTCGAGCAGTACTTC. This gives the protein CASTRTELEQYF.

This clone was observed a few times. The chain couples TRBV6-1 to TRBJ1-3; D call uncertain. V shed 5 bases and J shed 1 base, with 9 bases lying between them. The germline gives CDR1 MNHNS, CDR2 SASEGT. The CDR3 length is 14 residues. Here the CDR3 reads CASSIQISGNTIYF. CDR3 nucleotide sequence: TGTGCCAGCAGTATACAGATTTCTGGAAACACCATATATTTT.

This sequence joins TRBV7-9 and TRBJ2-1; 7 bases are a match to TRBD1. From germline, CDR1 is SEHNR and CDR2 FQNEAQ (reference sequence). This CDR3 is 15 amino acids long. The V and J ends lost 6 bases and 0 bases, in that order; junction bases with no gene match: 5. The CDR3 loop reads CASSLRDSSYNEQFF. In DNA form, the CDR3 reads TGTGCCAGCAGTCTTAGGGACAGCTCCTACAATGAGCAGTTCTTC.

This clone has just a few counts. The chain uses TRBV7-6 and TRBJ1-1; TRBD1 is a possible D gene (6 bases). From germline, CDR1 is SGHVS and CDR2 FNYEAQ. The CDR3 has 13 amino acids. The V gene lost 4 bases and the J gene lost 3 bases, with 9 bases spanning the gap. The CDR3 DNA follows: TGTGCCAGCAGCTCCTACAGGGACACTGAAGCTTTCTTT. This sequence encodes CASSSYRDTEAFF.

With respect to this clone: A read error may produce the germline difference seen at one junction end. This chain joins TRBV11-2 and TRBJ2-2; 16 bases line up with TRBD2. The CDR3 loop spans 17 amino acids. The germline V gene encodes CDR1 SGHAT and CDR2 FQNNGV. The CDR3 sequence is CARGTSGGETNAGELFF. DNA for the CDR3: TGTGCCAGGGGGACTAGCGGGGGGGAAACGAACGCCGGGGAGCTGTTTTTT.

The CDR3 nucleotides read TGCGCCAGCAAAGGGAGCTCTGGAAACACCATATATTTT. Translation gives CASKGSSGNTIYF. The chain links TRBV10-1 to TRBJ1-3; D call uncertain. This CDR3 region has 13 residues. V was trimmed by 7 bases and J by 0 bases, leaving 7 bases between them. Germline CDR1 is WNHNN and CDR2 is SYGVQD (reference sequence).

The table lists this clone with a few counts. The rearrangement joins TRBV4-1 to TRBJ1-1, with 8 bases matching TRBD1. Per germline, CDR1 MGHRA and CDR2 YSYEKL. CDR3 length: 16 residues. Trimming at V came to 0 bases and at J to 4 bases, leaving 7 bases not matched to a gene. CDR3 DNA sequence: TGCGCCAGCAGCCAAGAACCCCAGGGGGCAAGCACTGAAGCTTTCTTT. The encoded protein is CASSQEPQGASTEAFF.

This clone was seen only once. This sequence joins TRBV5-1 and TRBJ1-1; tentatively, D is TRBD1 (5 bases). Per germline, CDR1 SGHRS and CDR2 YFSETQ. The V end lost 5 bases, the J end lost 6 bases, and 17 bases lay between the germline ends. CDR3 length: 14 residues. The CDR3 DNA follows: TGCGCCAGCAGACCCAGGGTATTTGACCCTGAAGCTTTCTTT. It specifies CASRPRVFDPEAFF.

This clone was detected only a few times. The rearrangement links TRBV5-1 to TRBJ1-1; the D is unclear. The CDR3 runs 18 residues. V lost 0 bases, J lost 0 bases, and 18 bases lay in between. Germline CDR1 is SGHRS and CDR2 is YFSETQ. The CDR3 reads CASSLGPPWRQLNTEAFF. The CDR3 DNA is TGCGCCAGCAGCTTGGGACCCCCCTGGAGGCAGCTGAACACTGAAGCTTTCTTT.

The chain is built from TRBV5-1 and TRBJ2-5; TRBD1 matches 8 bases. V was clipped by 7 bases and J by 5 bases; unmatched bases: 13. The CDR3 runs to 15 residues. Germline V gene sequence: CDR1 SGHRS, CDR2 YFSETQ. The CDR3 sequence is CASVRTGSPEETQYF. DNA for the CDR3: TGCGCCAGCGTCAGGACAGGGAGCCCCGAGGAGACCCAGTACTTC.

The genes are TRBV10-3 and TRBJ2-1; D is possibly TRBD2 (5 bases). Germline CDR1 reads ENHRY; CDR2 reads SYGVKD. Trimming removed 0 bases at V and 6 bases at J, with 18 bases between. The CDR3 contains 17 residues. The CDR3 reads CAISESTGRDRGNEQFF. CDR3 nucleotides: TGTGCCATCAGTGAGTCCACGGGAAGAGACCGGGGCAATGAGCAGTTCTTC.

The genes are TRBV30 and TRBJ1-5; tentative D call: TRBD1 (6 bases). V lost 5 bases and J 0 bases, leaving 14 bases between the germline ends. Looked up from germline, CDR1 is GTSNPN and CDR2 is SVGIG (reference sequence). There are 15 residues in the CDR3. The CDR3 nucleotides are TGTGCCTGGGGGGGGGCCCTTCATAGCAATCAGCCCCAGCATTTT. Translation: CAWGGALHSNQPQHF.

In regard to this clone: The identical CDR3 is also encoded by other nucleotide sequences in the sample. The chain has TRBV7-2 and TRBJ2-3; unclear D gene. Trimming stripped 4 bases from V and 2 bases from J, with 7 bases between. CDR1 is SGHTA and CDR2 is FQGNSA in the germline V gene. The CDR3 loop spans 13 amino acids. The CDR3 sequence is CASSSRNTDTQYF. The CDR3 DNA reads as TGTGCCAGCAGCTCTCGTAACACAGATACGCAGTATTTT.

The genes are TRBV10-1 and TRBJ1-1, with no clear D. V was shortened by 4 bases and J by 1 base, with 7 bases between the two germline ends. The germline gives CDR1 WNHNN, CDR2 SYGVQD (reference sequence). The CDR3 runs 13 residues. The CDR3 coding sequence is TGCGCCAGCAGTGTGGGGAGGAACACTGAAGCTTTCTTT. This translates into CASSVGRNTEAFF.

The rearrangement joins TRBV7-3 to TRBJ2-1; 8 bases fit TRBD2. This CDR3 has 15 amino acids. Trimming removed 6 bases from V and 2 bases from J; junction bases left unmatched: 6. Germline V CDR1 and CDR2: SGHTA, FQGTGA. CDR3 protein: CASSPTSGAYNEQFF. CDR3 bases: TGTGCCAGCAGTCCAACTAGCGGTGCCTACAATGAGCAGTTCTTC.

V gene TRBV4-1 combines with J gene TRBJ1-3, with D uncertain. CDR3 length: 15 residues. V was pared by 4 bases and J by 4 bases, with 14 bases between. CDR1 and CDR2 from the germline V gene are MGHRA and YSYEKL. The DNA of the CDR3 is TGCGCCAGCAGCCTCTTCTTTGTCGTGGGAAACACCATATATTTT. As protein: CASSLFFVVGNTIYF.

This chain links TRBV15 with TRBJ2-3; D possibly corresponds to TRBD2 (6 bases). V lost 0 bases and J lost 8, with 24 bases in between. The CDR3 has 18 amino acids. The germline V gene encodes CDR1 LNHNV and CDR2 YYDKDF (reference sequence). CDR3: CATSRDGTGLGLRGTQYF. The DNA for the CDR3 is TGTGCCACCAGCAGAGACGGGACTGGTTTGGGCCTCCGTGGTACGCAGTATTTT.

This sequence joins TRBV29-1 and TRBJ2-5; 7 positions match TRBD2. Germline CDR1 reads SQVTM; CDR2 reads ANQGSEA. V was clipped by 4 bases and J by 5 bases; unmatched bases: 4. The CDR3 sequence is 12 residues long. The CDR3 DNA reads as TGCAGCGTTGTGCCCGGGGGGGAGACCCAGTACTTC. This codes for CSVVPGGETQYF.

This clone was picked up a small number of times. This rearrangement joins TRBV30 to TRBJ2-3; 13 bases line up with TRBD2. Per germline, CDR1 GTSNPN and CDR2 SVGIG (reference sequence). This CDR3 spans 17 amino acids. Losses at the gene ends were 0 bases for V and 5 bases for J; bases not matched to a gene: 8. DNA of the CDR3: TGTGCCTGGAGTGTACAACGGACTAGCGGGGGTGGAGATACGCAGTATTTT. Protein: CAWSVQRTSGGGDTQYF.